The present T cell receptor beta chain was sequenced within a study of T-cell memory formation after mild COVID-19. Study-wide results and caveats: Second-wave clones with a day 37 peak had unconfirmed SARS-CoV-2 specificity. The study found contracting CD4+ clones mainly in CM and EM and contracting CD8+ clones in EMRA. Prior to infection, memory already included some responding clones, suggesting cross-reactive memory joined.

This clonotype was detected ten times or more. Its antigen remains unidentified. Germline values: CDR1 SGHAT, CDR2 FQNNGV. The CDR3 has 15 residues. The V end lost 4 bases, the J end lost 4 bases, and 14 bases lay between the germline ends. Libraries for TCRalpha and TCRbeta carried sample barcodes and unique molecular identifiers via 5'RACE. One entry per CDR3 protein results from TCRdb running MiXCR on the 5' RACE reads. The sample consists of under 200,000 distinct CDR3 sequences, around a tenth of them appearing once. Sequencing was carried out using PBMCs or a T cell subset sorted from them (not recorded which). The chain carries TRBV11-2 and TRBJ2-1; no definite D call. The origin of this receptor is a man between 18 and 29 years old who had mild COVID-19 (a few samples of this study predate the infection). Cell type and time point are not known. CDR3: CASSSPMGRYNEQFF. DNA of the CDR3: TGTGCCAGCAGCTCCCCGATGGGCAGGTACAATGAGCAGTTCTTC.